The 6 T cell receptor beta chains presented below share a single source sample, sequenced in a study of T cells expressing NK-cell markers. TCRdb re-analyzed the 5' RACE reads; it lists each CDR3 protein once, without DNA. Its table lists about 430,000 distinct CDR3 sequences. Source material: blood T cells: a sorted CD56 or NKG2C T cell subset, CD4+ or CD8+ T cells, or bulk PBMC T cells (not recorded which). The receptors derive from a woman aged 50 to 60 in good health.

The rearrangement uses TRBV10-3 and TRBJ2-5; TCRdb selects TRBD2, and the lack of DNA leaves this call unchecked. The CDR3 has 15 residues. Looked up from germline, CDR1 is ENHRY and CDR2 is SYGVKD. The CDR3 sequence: CAIRNTSGSWETQYF.

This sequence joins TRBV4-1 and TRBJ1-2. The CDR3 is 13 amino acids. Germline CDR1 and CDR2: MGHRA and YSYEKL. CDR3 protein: CASSQERTRGYTF.

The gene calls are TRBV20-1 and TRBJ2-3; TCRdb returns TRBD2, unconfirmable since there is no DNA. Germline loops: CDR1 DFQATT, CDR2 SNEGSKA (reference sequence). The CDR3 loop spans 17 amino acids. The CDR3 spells CSARVLLAGVTGDTQYF.

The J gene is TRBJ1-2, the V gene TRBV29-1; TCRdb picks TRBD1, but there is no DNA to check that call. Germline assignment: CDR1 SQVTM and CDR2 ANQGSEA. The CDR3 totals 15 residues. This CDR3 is CSVEAADRHSRGYTF. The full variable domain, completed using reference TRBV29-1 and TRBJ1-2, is SAVISQKPSRDICQRGTSLTIQCQVDSQVTMMFWYRQQPGQSLTLIATANQGSEATYESGFVIDKFPISRPNLTFSTLTVSNMSPEDSSIYLCSVEAADRHSRGYTFGSGTRLTVV.

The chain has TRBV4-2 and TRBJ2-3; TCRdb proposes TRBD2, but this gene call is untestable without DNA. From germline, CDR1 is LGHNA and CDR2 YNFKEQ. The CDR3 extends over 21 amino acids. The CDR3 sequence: CASSQDFVGLAGEGRTDTQYF.

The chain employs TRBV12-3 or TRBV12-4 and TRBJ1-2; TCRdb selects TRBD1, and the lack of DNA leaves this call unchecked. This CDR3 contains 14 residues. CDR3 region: CASSGDRTLYGYTF.